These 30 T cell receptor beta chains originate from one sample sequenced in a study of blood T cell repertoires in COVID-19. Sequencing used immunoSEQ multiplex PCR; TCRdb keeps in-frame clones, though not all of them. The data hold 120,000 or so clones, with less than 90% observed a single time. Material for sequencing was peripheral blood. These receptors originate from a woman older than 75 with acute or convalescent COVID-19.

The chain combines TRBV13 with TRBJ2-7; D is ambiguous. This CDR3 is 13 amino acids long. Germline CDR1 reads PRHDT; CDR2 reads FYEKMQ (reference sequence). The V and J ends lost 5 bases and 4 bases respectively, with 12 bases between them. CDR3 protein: CASSLSLEYEQYF. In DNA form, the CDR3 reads TGTGCCAGCAGCCTTAGCTTAGAGTACGAGCAGTACTTC.

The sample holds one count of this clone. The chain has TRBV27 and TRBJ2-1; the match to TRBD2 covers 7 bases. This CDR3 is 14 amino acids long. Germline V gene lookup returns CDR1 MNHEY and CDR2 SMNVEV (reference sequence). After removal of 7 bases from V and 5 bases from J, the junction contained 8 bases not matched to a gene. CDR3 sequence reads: CASIGLGGDNEQFF. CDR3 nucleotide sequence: TGTGCCAGCATCGGCCTTGGGGGGGACAATGAGCAGTTCTTC.

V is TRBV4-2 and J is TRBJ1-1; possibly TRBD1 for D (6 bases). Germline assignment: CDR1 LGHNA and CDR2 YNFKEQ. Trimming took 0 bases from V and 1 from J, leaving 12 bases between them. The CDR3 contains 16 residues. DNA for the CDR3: TGTGCCAGCAGCCAAGAGGGACAAGCCGCGAACACTGAAGCTTTCTTT. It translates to CASSQEGQAANTEAFF.

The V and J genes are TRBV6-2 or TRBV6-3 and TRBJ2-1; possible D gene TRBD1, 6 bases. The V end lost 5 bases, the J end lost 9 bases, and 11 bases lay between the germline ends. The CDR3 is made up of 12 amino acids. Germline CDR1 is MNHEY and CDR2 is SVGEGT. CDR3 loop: CASSQQGFEQFF. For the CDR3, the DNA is TGTGCCAGCAGTCAACAGGGATTTGAGCAGTTCTTC.

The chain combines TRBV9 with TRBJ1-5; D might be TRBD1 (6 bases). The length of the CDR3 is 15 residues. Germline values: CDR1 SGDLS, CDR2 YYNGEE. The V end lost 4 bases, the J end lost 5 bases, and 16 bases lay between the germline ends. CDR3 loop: CASSPEGQPDQPQHF. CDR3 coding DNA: TGTGCCAGCAGCCCAGAGGGACAACCCGATCAGCCCCAGCATTTT.

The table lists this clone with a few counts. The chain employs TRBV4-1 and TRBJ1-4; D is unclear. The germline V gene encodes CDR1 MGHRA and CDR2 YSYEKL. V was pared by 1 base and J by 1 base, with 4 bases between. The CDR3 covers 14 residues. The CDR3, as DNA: TGCGCCAGCAGCCAAGCAGGAACTAATGAAAAACTGTTTTTT. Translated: CASSQAGTNEKLFF.

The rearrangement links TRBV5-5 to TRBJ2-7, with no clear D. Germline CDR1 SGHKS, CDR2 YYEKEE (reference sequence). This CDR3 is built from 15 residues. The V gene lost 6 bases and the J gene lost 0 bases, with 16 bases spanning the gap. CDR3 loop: CASTLRPPDSYEQYF. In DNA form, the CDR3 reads TGTGCCAGCACCCTCAGGCCCCCGGACTCCTACGAGCAGTACTTC.

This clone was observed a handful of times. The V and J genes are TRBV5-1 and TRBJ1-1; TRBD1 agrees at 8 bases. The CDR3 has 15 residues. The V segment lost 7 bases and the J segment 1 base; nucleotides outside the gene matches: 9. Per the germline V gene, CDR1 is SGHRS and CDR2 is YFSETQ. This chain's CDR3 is CASGLTGTGNTEAFF. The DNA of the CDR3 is TGCGCCAGCGGCCTGACCGGGACAGGGAACACTGAAGCTTTCTTT.

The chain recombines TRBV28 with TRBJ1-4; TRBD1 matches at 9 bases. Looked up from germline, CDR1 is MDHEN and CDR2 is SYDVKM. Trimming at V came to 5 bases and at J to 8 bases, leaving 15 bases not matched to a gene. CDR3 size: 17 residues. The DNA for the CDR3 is TGTGCCAGCAGTCAACCGGGACAGGGTTTCGTGCGGGAAAAACTGTTTTTT. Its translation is CASSQPGQGFVREKLFF.

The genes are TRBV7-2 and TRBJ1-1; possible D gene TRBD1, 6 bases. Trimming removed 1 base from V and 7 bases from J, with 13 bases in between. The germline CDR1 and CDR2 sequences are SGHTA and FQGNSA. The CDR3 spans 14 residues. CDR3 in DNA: TGTGCCAGCAGCTTAGGCCAGGGGAGGGTTGAAGCTTTCTTT. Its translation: CASSLGQGRVEAFF.

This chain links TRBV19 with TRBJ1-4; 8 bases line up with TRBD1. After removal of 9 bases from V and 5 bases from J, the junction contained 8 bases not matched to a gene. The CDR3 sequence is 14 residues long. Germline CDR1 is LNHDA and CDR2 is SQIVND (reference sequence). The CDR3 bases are TGTGCCAGCGCCGGACAGGGAAGGAATGAAAAACTGTTTTTT. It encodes CASAGQGRNEKLFF.

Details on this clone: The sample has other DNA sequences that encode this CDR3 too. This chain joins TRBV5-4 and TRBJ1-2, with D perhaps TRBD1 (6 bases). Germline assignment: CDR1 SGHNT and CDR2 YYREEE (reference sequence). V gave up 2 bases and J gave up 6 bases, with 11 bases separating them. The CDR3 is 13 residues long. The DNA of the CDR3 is TGTGCCAGCAGCTTACAGGGAGTGGATGGCTACACCTTC. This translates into CASSLQGVDGYTF.

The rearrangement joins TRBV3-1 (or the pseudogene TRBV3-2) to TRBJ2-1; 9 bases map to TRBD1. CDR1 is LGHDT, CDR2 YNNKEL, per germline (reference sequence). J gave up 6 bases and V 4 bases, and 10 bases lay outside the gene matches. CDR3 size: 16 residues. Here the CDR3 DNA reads TGTGCCAGCAGCCTTTCGACAGGGGGTGAATTCAATGAGCAGTTCTTC. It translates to CASSLSTGGEFNEQFF.

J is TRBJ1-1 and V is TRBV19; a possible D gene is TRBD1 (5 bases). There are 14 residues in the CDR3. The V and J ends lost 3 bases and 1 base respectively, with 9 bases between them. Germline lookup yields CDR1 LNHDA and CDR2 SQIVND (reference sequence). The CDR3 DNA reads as TGTGCCAGTAGTATGATGGGGGGGAACACTGAAGCTTTCTTT. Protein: CASSMMGGNTEAFF.

The CDR3 DNA follows: TGTGCCAGCTCACCAAGTCAGCGTTCTGGAGAGCAGTTCTTC. Translation: CASSPSQRSGEQFF. The chain links TRBV18 to TRBJ2-1; D is ambiguous. V was shortened by 2 bases and J by 10 bases, with 15 bases between the two germline ends. CDR3 size: 14 residues. Germline-derived CDR1 and CDR2 are KGHSH and LQKENI.

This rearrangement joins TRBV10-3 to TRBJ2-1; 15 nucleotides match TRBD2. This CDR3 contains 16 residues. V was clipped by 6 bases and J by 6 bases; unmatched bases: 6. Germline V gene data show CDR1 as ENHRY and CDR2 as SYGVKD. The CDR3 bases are TGTGCCATCAGGAGGACTAGCGGGGGGGTTTCCAATGAGCAGTTCTTC. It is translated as CAIRRTSGGVSNEQFF.

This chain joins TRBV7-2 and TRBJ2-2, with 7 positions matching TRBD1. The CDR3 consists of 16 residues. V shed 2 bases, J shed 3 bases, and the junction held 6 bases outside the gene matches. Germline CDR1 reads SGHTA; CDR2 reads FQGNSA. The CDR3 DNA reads TGTGCCAGCAGCTTATTCCCACAGGGGTACACCGGGGAGCTGTTTTTT. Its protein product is CASSLFPQGYTGELFF.

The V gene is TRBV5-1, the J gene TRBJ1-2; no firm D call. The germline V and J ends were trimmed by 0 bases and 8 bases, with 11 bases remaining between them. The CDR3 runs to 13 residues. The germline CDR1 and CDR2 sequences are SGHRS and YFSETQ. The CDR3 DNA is TGCGCCAGCAGCTTGGTCGCGGCATCCGGCTACACCTTC. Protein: CASSLVAASGYTF.

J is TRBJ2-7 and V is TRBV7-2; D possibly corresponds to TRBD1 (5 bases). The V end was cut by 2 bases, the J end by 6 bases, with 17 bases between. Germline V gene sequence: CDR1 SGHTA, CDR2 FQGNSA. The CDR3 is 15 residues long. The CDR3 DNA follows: TGTGCCAGCAGCTTACAGGGTAATCCGATTGCCGAGCAGTACTTC. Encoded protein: CASSLQGNPIAEQYF.

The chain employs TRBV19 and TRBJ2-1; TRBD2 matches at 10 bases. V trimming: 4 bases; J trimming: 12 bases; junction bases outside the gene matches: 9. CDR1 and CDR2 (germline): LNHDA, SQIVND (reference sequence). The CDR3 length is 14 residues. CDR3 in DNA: TGTGCCAGTAGTACTAGCGGGGGTGACCTGGGGCAGTTCTTC. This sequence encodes CASSTSGGDLGQFF.

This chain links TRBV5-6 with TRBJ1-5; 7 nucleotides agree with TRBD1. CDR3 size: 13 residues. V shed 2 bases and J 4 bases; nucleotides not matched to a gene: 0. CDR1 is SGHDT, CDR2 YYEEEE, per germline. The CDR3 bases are TGTGCCAGCAGCTTACAGGGGAATCAGCCCCAGCATTTT. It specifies CASSLQGNQPQHF.

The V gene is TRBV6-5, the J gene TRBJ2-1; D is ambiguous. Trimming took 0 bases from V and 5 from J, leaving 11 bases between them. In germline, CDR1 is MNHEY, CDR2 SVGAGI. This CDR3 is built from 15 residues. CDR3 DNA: TGTGCCAGCAGTTACTCGACACCTGGGCACAATGAGCAGTTCTTC. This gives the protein CASSYSTPGHNEQFF.

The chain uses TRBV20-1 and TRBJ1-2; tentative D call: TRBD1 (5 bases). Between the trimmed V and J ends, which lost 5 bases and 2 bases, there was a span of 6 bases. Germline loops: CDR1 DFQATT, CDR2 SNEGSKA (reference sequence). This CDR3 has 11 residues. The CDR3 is CSAQGNYGYTF. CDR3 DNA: TGCAGTGCTCAGGGCAACTATGGCTACACCTTC.

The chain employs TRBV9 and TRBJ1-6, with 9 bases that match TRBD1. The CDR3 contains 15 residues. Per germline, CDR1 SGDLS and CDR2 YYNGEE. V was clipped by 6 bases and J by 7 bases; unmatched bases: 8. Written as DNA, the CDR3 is TGTGCCAGCACACAGGGACAGGGCGCGAATTCACCCCTCCACTTT. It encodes CASTQGQGANSPLHF. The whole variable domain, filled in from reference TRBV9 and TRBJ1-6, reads DSGVTQTPKHLITATGQRVTLRCSPRSGDLSVYWYQQSLDQGLQFLIQYYNGEERAKGNILERFSAQQFPDLHSELNLSSLELGDSALYFCASTQGQGANSPLHFGNGTRLTVT.

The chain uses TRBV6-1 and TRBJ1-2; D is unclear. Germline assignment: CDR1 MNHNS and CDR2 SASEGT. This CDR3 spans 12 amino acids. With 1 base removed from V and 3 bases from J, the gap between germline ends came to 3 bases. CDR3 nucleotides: TGTGCCAGCAGTGAAGGAGACTATGGCTACACCTTC. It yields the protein CASSEGDYGYTF.

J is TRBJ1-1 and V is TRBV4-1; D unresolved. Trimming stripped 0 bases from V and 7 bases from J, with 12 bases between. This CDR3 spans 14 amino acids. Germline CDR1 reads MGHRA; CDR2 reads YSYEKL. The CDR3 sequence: CASSQDYGRLEAFF. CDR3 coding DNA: TGCGCCAGCAGCCAAGATTACGGGAGGCTTGAAGCTTTCTTT.

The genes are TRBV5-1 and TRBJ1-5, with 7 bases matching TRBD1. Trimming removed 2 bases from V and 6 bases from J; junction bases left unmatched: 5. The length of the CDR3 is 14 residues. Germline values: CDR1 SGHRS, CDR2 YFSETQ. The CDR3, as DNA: TGCGCCAGCAGCTTTCAGGGGGAAGGTCAGCCCCAGCATTTT. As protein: CASSFQGEGQPQHF.

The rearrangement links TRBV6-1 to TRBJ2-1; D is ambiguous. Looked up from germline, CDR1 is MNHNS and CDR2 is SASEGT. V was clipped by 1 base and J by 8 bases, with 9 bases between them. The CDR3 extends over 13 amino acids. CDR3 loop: CASSEDEIYEQFF. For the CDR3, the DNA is TGTGCCAGCAGTGAAGATGAGATTTATGAGCAGTTCTTC.

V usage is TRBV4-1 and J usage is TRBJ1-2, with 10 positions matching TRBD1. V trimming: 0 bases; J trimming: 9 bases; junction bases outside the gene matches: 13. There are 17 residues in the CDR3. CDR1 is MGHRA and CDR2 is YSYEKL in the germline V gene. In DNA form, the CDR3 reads TGCGCCAGCAGCCAAGACGGTGCGGGACAGGGGCCTTCGAGCTACACCTTC. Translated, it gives CASSQDGAGQGPSSYTF.

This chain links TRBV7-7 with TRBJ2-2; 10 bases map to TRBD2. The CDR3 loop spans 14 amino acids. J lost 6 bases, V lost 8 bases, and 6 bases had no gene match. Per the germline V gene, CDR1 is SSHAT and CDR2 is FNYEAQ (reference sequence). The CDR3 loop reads CASGLAGAAGELFF. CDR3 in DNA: TGTGCCAGCGGTCTAGCGGGGGCGGCCGGGGAGCTGTTTTTT.